Following are 11 T cell receptor beta chains from one sample sequenced in a study of blood T cell repertoires in COVID-19. Sequencing was performed with immunoSEQ multiplex PCR; in TCRdb, only in-frame clones are kept and a portion is missing. The sample consists of about 74,000 clones, roughly 70% of them appearing once. The sequencing sample was made of peripheral blood. The receptors originated from a man in his 70s with acute or convalescent COVID-19.

CDR3 amino acids: CASRSGGASTEAFF. The CDR3 nucleotides read TGCGCCAGCAGATCAGGGGGCGCAAGCACTGAAGCTTTCTTT. This chain links TRBV10-2 with TRBJ1-1; 8 positions match TRBD1. This CDR3 has 14 residues. Trimming removed 6 bases from V and 4 bases from J; junction bases left unmatched: 7. Germline V lookup: CDR1 WSHSY, CDR2 SAAADI.

This chain links TRBV19 with TRBJ1-5; weak D call: TRBD1 (6 bases). V was shortened by 6 bases and J by 4 bases, with 16 bases between the two germline ends. Germline assignment: CDR1 LNHDA and CDR2 SQIVND (reference sequence). The CDR3 has 15 amino acids. The chain's CDR3 is CASSLDSYLNQPQHF. CDR3 coding DNA: TGTGCCAGTAGCCTGGACAGCTATCTTAATCAGCCCCAGCATTTT.

The sample holds one count of this clone. This rearrangement joins TRBV6-5 to TRBJ1-5, with 7 bases aligning to TRBD1. Germline CDR1 reads MNHEY; CDR2 reads SVGAGI. V shed 6 bases and J 2 bases; nucleotides not matched to a gene: 4. The CDR3 consists of 14 residues. The CDR3 nucleotides read TGTGCCAGCAGGCCTGACAGGGGCAATCAGCCCCAGCATTTT. Its protein is CASRPDRGNQPQHF.

Of note for this clone: Since a much larger clone is just one base distant, this may be a read error. The V and J genes are TRBV3-1 (or the pseudogene TRBV3-2) and TRBJ2-7; maybe TRBD1 (7 bases). Trimming cost V 6 bases and J 0 bases, with 15 bases left between them. In germline, CDR1 is LGHDT, CDR2 YNNKEL (reference sequence). The CDR3 contains 15 residues. CDR3 amino acids: CASRRAGQSSYEQYF. In nucleotides, the CDR3 is TGTGCCAGCAGGAGGGCGGGACAGAGCTCCTACGAGCAGTACTTC.

This chain joins TRBV6-6 and TRBJ1-2; D is undetermined. This CDR3 comprises 13 residues. Germline V gene data show CDR1 as MNHNY and CDR2 as SVGAGI (reference sequence). Trimming left V 0 bases short and J 4 bases short, with 6 bases between. The CDR3 DNA sequence: TGTGCCAGCAGTTACTCAGCTTTCTATGGCTACACCTTC. It encodes CASSYSAFYGYTF.

A few counts support this clone. The V gene is TRBV12-2, the J gene TRBJ1-1; the listed D gene, TRBD1, was not tested against the DNA. TRBV12-2 is classified as a pseudogene. The CDR3 covers 16 residues. The CDR3 region is CASRLVGLGRHTEAFF. CDR3 nucleotides: TGTGCAAGTCGCTTAGTTGGATTGGGCAGACACACTGAAGCTTTCTTT.

The CDR3 sequence: CASSLLVTSGETQYF. The CDR3 coding sequence is TGTGCCAGCAGCTTACTAGTAACTAGCGGAGAGACCCAGTACTTC. The chain links TRBV11-2 to TRBJ2-5, with 8 bases aligning to TRBD2. V trimming: 2 bases; J trimming: 4 bases; junction bases outside the gene matches: 6. The CDR3 is 15 amino acids. Germline CDR1 reads SGHAT; CDR2 reads FQNNGV.

The chain recombines TRBV7-8 with TRBJ1-6, with TRBD1 identical over 8 bases. The CDR3 covers 15 residues. V shed 5 bases, J shed 10 bases, and the junction held 10 bases outside the gene matches. Germline V CDR1 and CDR2: SGHVS, FQNEAQ. The CDR3 spells CASSHTTGDGSPLHF. The CDR3 DNA reads as TGTGCCAGCAGCCATACGACAGGGGATGGCTCACCCCTCCACTTT.

This clone was counted only a few times. V is TRBV7-3 and J is TRBJ2-1; the match to TRBD2 covers 7 bases. V dropped 2 bases and J dropped 4; count of bases not matched to a gene: 5. This CDR3 spans 15 amino acids. Germline CDR1 reads SGHTA; CDR2 reads FQGTGA. In DNA form, the CDR3 reads TGTGCCAGCAGCTTATCCCCGGGACTATACAATGAGCAGTTCTTC. It yields the protein CASSLSPGLYNEQFF.

This sequence joins TRBV19 and TRBJ1-1, with D hard to call. The length of the CDR3 is 14 residues. The germline V gene has CDR1 LNHDA and CDR2 SQIVND (reference sequence). The V end was cut by 7 bases, the J end by 4 bases, with 16 bases between. The CDR3 loop reads CASITTGEGTEAFF. CDR3 nucleotides: TGTGCCAGTATCACGACCGGGGAAGGCACTGAAGCTTTCTTT. The variable domain in full, with the rest retrieved from reference TRBV19 and TRBJ1-1, is DGGITQSPKYLFRKEGQNVTLSCEQNLNHDAMYWYRQDPGQGLRLIYYSQIVNDFQKGDIAEGYSVSREKKESFPLTVTSAQKNPTAFYLCASITTGEGTEAFFGQGTRLTVV.

V is TRBV7-2 and J is TRBJ1-6; no clear D gene. Germline V lookup: CDR1 SGHTA, CDR2 FQGNSA. Trimming pared 1 base from V and 10 bases from J, leaving 14 bases between. The CDR3 extends over 15 amino acids. This CDR3 is CASSLVTEGYSPLHF. The CDR3 DNA follows: TGTGCCAGCAGCTTAGTGACGGAGGGTTACTCACCCCTCCACTTT.